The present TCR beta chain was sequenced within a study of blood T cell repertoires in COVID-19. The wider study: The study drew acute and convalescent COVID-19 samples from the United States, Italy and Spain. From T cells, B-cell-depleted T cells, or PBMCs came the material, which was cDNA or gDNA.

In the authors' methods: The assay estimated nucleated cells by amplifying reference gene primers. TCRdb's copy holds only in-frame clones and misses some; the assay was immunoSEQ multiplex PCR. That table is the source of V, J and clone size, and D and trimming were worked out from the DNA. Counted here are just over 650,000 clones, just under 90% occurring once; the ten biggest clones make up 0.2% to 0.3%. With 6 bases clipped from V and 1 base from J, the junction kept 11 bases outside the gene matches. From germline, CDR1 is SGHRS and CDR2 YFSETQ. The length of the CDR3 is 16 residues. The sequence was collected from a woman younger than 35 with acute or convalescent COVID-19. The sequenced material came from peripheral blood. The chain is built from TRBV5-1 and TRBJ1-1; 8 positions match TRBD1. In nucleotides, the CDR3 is TGCGCCAGCAACCCTGGCAGGGGGCAGGGGAACACTGAAGCTTTCTTT. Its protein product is CASNPGRGQGNTEAFF.